A selection of T cell receptor beta chains follows, all from one sample in a study of shared clonotypes between healthy human individuals. Produced via immunoSEQ multiplex PCR; TCRdb's table is partial and in-frame only. Among 550,000 to 750,000 clones, 90% to 95% were seen once, and the ten largest hold more than 20%. The sample taken for sequencing was naive CD8+ T cells sorted from blood. The receptors originated from a young man in good health. Each CDR3 is given with its conserved first and last residue. Fields, in order: clone size, D gene, J gene, V gene, CDR3 protein, CDR3 DNA. A D gene is named only where the DNA matches it firmly. Rows give clone size only sometimes, using once, few, many, or a class for an expanded clone.

. | . | TRBJ1-2 | TRBV27 | CASSLVRDISRAANYGYTF | TGTGCCAGCAGTTTAGTCAGGGACATATCGAGAGCCGCTAACTATGGCTACACCTTC
. | TRBD2 | TRBJ2-7 | TRBV9 | CASSAGTSGSRDEQYF | TGTGCCAGCAGCGCCGGGACTAGCGGGAGTCGGGACGAGCAGTACTTC
. | . | TRBJ1-2 | TRBV6-1 | CASSEGGWGPTYGYTF | TGTGCCAGCAGTGAAGGGGGGTGGGGACCGACATATGGCTACACCTTC
. | TRBD2 | TRBJ2-1 | TRBV19 | CASSAPGTRNEQFF | TGTGCCAGTAGTGCACCCGGGACTAGGAATGAGCAGTTCTTC
once | . | TRBJ2-7 | TRBV9 | CASSVGATSTYEQYF | TGTGCCAGCAGCGTAGGGGCTACCTCAACCTACGAGCAGTACTTC
. | TRBD2 | TRBJ2-7 | TRBV19 | CASSPSGNYEQYF | TGTGCCAGTAGTCCTAGCGGGAACTACGAGCAGTACTTC
. | . | TRBJ2-7 | TRBV27 | CASSLLQGSSEQYF | TGTGCCAGCAGTTTATTACAGGGTTCTTCCGAGCAGTACTTC
. | TRBD2 | TRBJ2-1 | TRBV27 | CASSPGLDTYNEQFF | TGTGCCAGCAGTCCGGGACTAGACACCTACAATGAGCAGTTCTTC
. | . | TRBJ2-5 | TRBV25-1 | CASSALQETQYF | TGTGCCAGCAGTGCCCTTCAAGAGACCCAGTACTTC
. | TRBD2 | TRBJ2-1 | TRBV7-2 | CASIKLAGAGNEQFF | TGTGCCAGCATCAAACTAGCGGGCGCGGGCAATGAGCAGTTCTTC
. | TRBD1 | TRBJ2-7 | TRBV6-1 | CASQGQGSDEQYF | TGTGCCAGTCAGGGACAGGGGAGTGACGAGCAGTACTTC
. | . | TRBJ2-3 | TRBV28 | CASSLRGLSTDTQYF | TGTGCCAGCAGTTTACGGGGGCTGAGCACAGATACGCAGTATTTT
. | TRBD1 | TRBJ1-4 | TRBV6-5 | CASSYSDRGNEKLFF | TGTGCCAGCAGTTACTCGGACAGGGGTAATGAAAAACTGTTTTTT
. | . | TRBJ1-2 | TRBV28 | CASSLPLGNYGYTF | TGTGCCAGCAGTTTACCATTAGGAAACTATGGCTACACCTTC
. | TRBD1 | TRBJ2-7 | TRBV19 | CASSIGWGQGTYEQYF | TGTGCCAGTAGTATAGGGTGGGGACAGGGTACCTACGAGCAGTACTTC
. | TRBD2 | TRBJ2-3 | TRBV11-2 | CASRRASGSLTDTQYF | TGTGCCAGCCGCCGGGCTAGCGGGAGTCTTACAGATACGCAGTATTTT
. | . | TRBJ2-7 | TRBV4-3 | CASSQVPGPTYEQYF | TGCGCCAGCAGCCAAGTCCCAGGGCCCACCTACGAGCAGTACTTC
. | . | TRBJ2-7 | TRBV9 | CASSVGSPSYEQYF | TGTGCCAGCAGCGTAGGGTCCCCCTCCTACGAGCAGTACTTC
. | TRBD1 | TRBJ2-7 | TRBV9 | CASSSGTGAYEQYF | TGTGCCAGCAGCTCCGGGACAGGAGCCTACGAGCAGTACTTC
. | . | TRBJ2-1 | TRBV30 | CAWKEYRVNEQFF | TGTGCCTGGAAAGAGTACAGGGTCAATGAGCAGTTCTTC
. | . | TRBJ1-3 | TRBV21-1 | CASSPGTGDLIGFSSTIYF | TGTGCCAGCAGCCCCGGGACAGGGGATTTGATTGGGTTCTCAAGCACCATATATTTT
once | . | TRBJ2-7 | TRBV19 | CASSFGIGFYEQYF | TGTGCCAGTAGTTTCGGTATCGGGTTTTACGAGCAGTACTTC
. | . | TRBJ2-7 | TRBV7-2 | CASSLSGVSYEQYF | TGTGCCAGCAGCTTATCAGGCGTCTCCTACGAGCAGTACTTC
. | TRBD2 | TRBJ2-2 | TRBV5-1 | CASSSGTSGSDTGELFF | TGCGCCAGCAGCTCCGGGACTAGCGGGAGTGACACCGGGGAGCTGTTTTTT